The present entry profiles one T cell receptor (beta chain) with its context. In the original processing: Estimation of nucleated cell counts relied on the amplification of reference gene primers. Produced via immunoSEQ multiplex PCR; TCRdb's table is partial and in-frame only. That table gives V, J and clone size, and the DNA gave D and trimming. The table lists more than 250,000 clones, more than 85% of them singletons. This sample stems from a study of blood T cell repertoires in COVID-19. CDR1 and CDR2 from the germline V gene are MNHEY and SVGAGI. The V and J ends lost 6 bases and 5 bases, in that order; junction bases with no gene match: 6. The CDR3 runs 14 residues. Participants, roughly 18 to 90 years old, spanned fewer than 25 US areas. Clinical history reported by participants formed the basis on which cohorts were assigned. Cohort 3 donors counted as recovered after two negative PCRs, clearance, or resolved symptoms.

The chain carries TRBV6-5 and TRBJ1-5, with TRBD1 matching over 8 bases. Sequenced sample: PBMCs or T cells enriched from blood (not recorded which). The TCR sequence derives from a woman under 40 who had recovered from COVID-19. The CDR3 loop reads CASRYRGSDQPQHF. The CDR3, as DNA: TGTGCCAGCAGGTACAGGGGGTCGGATCAGCCCCAGCATTTT.